A single sample gave rise to the 9 T cell receptor beta chains below, sequenced in a study of blood T cells in healthy people across ages. PCR was performed a second time for about 7 to 11 cycles using a sample-barcoded 5' primer and a J-beta primer mix. TCRdb re-analysed the 5' RACE reads in MiXCR, keeping a single row per CDR3 protein. This sample carries about 1.4 million distinct CDR3 sequences, almost 60% of them seen once, and the ten largest clones take roughly 7%. Material: blood. The origin of the receptors is a man between 18 and 29 years old in good health.

This chain links TRBV24-1 with TRBJ2-1, with D hard to call. Trimming stripped 9 bases from V and 11 bases from J, with 13 bases between. Germline CDR1 KGHDR, CDR2 SFDVKD. The CDR3 contains 11 residues. CDR3: CATELGPKQFF. CDR3 sequence (DNA): TGTGCCACCGAGCTCGGACCGAAGCAGTTCTTC.

This rearrangement joins TRBV28 to TRBJ1-1; D unclear. The CDR3 has 12 residues. CDR1 is MDHEN, CDR2 SYDVKM, per germline. Trimming stripped 3 bases from V and 5 bases from J, with 7 bases between. CDR3 protein: CASSFSLTEAFF. DNA of the CDR3: TGTGCCAGCAGTTTCTCGCTTACTGAAGCTTTCTTT.

The V gene is TRBV20-1, the J gene TRBJ2-1; D unresolved. V lost 3 bases to trimming and J lost 3 bases, with 18 bases between them. The CDR3 covers 16 residues. Germline CDR1 is DFQATT and CDR2 is SNEGSKA (reference sequence). DNA for the CDR3: TGCAGTGCTAGTTTTTACGTGCCAGCCAACTACAATGAGCAGTTCTTC. Amino acid sequence: CSASFYVPANYNEQFF.

This clonotype came up a few times. The chain uses TRBV6-6 and TRBJ2-7, with 7 bases matching TRBD1. CDR3 length equals 16 residues. Germline V gene sequence: CDR1 MNHNY, CDR2 SVGAGI (reference sequence). V shed 7 bases and J 0 bases; nucleotides not matched to a gene: 12. The CDR3: CASTNKATGSSYEQYF. CDR3 coding DNA: TGTGCCAGCACCAACAAAGCGACAGGGAGCTCCTACGAGCAGTACTTC.

In its sample, this clonotype was seen a few times. J is TRBJ2-1 and V is TRBV5-5; D is unclear. V shed 4 bases and J shed 5 bases, with 13 bases lying between them. The V gene's germline CDR1 is SGHKS and CDR2 YYEKEE (reference sequence). CDR3 length: 14 residues. For the CDR3, the DNA is TGTGCCAGCAGCCCCGGGCTAGTCGACAATGAGCAGTTCTTC. Translation gives CASSPGLVDNEQFF. Variable domain in full (rest from reference TRBV5-5 and TRBJ2-1): DAGVTQSPTHLIKTRGQQVTLRCSPISGHKSVSWYQQVLGQGPQFIFQYYEKEERGRGNFPDRFSARQFPNYSSELNVNALLLGDSALYLCASSPGLVDNEQFFGPGTRLTVL.

This clonotype has only a few counts. The V and J genes are TRBV29-1 and TRBJ2-5; 7 nucleotides match TRBD2. CDR1 and CDR2 (germline): SQVTM, ANQGSEA. The J segment lost 1 base and the V segment lost 0 bases, leaving 14 bases of the junction unmatched. This CDR3 spans 18 amino acids. The CDR3 protein is CSVEDRGGRAQFQETQYF. The CDR3 region has the DNA TGCAGCGTTGAAGATCGAGGAGGGAGGGCCCAGTTCCAAGAGACCCAGTACTTC.

This rearrangement joins TRBV7-9 to TRBJ2-3; 8 bases are a match to TRBD2. This CDR3 has 17 amino acids. CDR1 SEHNR and CDR2 FQNEAQ come from the germline V gene (reference sequence). V shed 7 bases, J shed 0 bases, and the junction held 12 bases outside the gene matches. CDR3: CASTLGVTGGSTDTQYF. In nucleotides, the CDR3 is TGTGCCAGCACCCTGGGGGTAACGGGGGGGAGCACAGATACGCAGTATTTT.

The chain joins TRBV18 to TRBJ2-1; a possible D gene is TRBD2 (6 bases). This CDR3 is 17 amino acids long. The V end lost 1 base, the J end lost 3 bases, and 16 bases lay between the germline ends. CDR1 is KGHSH and CDR2 is LQKENI in the germline V gene. The CDR3: CASSPQPAGLLYNEQFF. CDR3 DNA: TGTGCCAGCTCACCACAGCCTGCGGGGCTTCTCTACAATGAGCAGTTCTTC.

The rearrangement uses TRBV20-1 and TRBJ2-3, with 8 bases aligning to TRBD2. The CDR3 is 15 amino acids. Germline CDR1 is DFQATT and CDR2 is SNEGSKA (reference sequence). Trimming cost V 6 bases and J 2 bases; bases outside gene matches: 10. Here the CDR3 DNA reads TGCAGTGCGTCCCTAGGGCGGGGGGACACAGATACGCAGTATTTT. Its translation: CSASLGRGDTDTQYF.